This T cell receptor beta chain was documented in a study of glioma-infiltrating T cells after dendritic cell vaccination. This table comes from immunoSEQ multiplex PCR, and its TCRdb copy is limited to in-frame clones, with some not included. The table lists tens of thousands of clones, about 85% of them singletons. V shed 5 bases and J 7 bases; nucleotides not matched to a gene: 5. Looked up from germline, CDR1 is SGHDT and CDR2 is YYEEEE. CDR3 size: 13 residues. This chain links TRBV5-6 with TRBJ1-4, with TRBD1 matching over 7 bases. The clonotype originates from a human donor with glioblastoma. This specimen consisted of blood, obtained before dendritic cell vaccination. The CDR3 is CASSGDSREKLFF. In DNA, the CDR3 is TGTGCCAGCAGTGGGGACAGTCGTGAAAAACTGTTTTTT.